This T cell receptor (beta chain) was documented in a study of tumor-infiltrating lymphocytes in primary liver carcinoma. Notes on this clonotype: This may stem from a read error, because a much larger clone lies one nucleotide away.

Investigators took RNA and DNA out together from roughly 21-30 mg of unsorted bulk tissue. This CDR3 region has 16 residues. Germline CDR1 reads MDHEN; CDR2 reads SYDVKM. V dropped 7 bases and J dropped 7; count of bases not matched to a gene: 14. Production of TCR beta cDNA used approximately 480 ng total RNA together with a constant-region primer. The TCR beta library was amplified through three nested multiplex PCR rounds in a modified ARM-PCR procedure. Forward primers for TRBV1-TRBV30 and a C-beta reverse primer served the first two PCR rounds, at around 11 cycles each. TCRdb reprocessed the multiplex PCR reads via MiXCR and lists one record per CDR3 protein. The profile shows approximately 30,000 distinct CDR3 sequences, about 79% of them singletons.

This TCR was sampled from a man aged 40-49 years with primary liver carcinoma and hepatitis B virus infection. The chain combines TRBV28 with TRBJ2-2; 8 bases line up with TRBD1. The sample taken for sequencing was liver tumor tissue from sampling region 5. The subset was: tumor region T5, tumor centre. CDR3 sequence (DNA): TGTGCCAGCAATTTTCCTCGCAGGGGGCTCGGCGGGGAGCTGTTTTTT. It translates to CASNFPRRGLGGELFF. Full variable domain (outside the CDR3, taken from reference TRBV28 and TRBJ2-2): DVKVTQSSRYLVKRTGEKVFLECVQDMDHENMFWYRQDPGLGLRLIYFSYDVKMKEKGDIPEGYSVSREKKERFSLILESASTNQTSMYLCASNFPRRGLGGELFFGEGSRLTVL.